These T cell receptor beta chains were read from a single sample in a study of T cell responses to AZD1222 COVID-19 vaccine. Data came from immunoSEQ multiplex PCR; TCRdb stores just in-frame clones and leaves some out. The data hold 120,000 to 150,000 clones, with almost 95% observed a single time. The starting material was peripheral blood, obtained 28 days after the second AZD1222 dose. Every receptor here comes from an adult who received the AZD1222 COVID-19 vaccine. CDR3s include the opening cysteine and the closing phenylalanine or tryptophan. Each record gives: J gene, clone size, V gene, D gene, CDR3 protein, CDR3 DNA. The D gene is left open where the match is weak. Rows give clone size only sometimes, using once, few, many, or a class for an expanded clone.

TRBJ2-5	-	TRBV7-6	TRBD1	CASSLLGAGGWETQYF	TGTGCCAGCAGCTTACTGGGGGCAGGGGGTTGGGAGACCCAGTACTTC
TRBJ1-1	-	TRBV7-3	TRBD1	CASSKQGAFTEAFF	TGTGCCAGCAGCAAACAGGGGGCATTCACTGAAGCTTTCTTT
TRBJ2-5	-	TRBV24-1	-	CATSDLGLGETQYF	TGTGCCACCAGTGATTTGGGGCTGGGGGAGACCCAGTACTTC
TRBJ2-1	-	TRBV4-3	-	CASSQDRGRVQFF	TGCGCCAGCAGCCAAGACCGGGGAAGAGTGCAGTTCTTC
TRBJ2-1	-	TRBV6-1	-	CASSEAGGSYNEQFF	TGTGCCAGCAGTGAAGCAGGGGGCTCCTACAATGAGCAGTTCTTC
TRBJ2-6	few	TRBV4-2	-	CASSQSSGANVLTF	TGTGCCAGCAGCCAATCTTCTGGGGCCAACGTCCTGACTTTC
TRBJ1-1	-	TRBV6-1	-	CASSEWWGTEAFF	TGTGCCAGCAGTGAGTGGTGGGGCACTGAAGCTTTCTTT
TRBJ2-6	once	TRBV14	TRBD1	CASSQGWGQRSGANVLTF	TGTGCCAGCAGCCAAGGGTGGGGACAGAGATCTGGGGCCAACGTCCTGACTTTC
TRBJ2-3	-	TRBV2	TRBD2	CASSEGLAGVSTDTQYF	TGTGCCAGCAGTGAAGGACTAGCGGGGGTGAGCACAGATACGCAGTATTTT
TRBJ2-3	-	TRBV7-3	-	CASSLQGSNTDTQYF	TGTGCCAGCAGCTTACAGGGATCGAACACAGATACGCAGTATTTT
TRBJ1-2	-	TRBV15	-	CATSRGTAANYGYTF	TGTGCCACCAGCAGGGGGACCGCAGCTAACTATGGCTACACCTTC
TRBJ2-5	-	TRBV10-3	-	CATTVGRTQYF	TGTGCCACTACAGTGGGACGGACCCAGTACTTC
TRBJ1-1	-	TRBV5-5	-	CASSALRTATEAFF	TGTGCCAGCAGCGCGTTACGGACGGCCACTGAAGCTTTCTTT
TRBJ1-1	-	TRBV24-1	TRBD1	CATSDPGTGDTRNTEAFF	TGTGCCACCAGTGACCCCGGGACAGGGGACACGCGGAACACTGAAGCTTTCTTT
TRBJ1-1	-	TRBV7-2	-	CASSPFGGAEAFF	TGTGCCAGCAGCCCATTCGGGGGTGCTGAAGCTTTCTTT
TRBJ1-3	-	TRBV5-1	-	CASSLEEGNTIYF	TGCGCCAGCAGCTTGGAGGAGGGAAACACCATATATTTT
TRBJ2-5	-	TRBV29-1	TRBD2	CSVEDLGLAGETQYF	TGCAGCGTTGAAGATCTGGGGCTAGCGGGAGAGACCCAGTACTTC
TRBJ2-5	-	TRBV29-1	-	CSVAQEETQYF	TGCAGCGTTGCGCAGGAAGAGACCCAGTACTTC
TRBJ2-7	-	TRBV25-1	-	CASSESRLLSYEQYF	TGTGCCAGCAGTGAATCTCGACTGCTGAGCTACGAGCAGTACTTC
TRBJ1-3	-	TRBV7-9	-	CASSSSGSVPGNTIYF	TGTGCCAGCAGCTCCAGCGGGTCGGTTCCGGGAAACACCATATATTTT
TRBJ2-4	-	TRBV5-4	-	CASSLNKAGNIQYF	TGTGCCAGCAGCTTGAACAAGGCGGGAAACATTCAGTACTTC
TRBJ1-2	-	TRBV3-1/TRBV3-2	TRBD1	CASSQDETGSIGYTF	TGTGCCAGCAGCCAAGATGAGACAGGGTCTATCGGCTACACCTTC
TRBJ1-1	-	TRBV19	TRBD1	CASRERQGNTEAFF	TGTGCCAGTAGGGAAAGACAGGGGAACACTGAAGCTTTCTTT
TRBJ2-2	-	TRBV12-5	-	CASGLVTRNFANTGELFF	TGTGCTAGTGGTTTGGTAACTAGGAACTTCGCGAACACCGGGGAGCTGTTTTTT
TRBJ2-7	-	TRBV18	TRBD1	CASSPRDRPYEQYF	TGTGCCAGCTCACCAAGGGACAGACCCTACGAGCAGTACTTC
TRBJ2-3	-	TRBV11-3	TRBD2	CASSATSGRVDTQYF	TGTGCCAGCAGCGCAACTAGCGGGAGAGTAGATACGCAGTATTTT
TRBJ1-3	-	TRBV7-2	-	CASSSGQTTSGNTIYF	TGTGCCAGCAGCTCTGGACAGACAACCTCTGGAAACACCATATATTTT
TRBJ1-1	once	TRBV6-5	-	CASSYLAVNTEAFF	TGTGCCAGCAGCTATCTTGCAGTGAACACTGAAGCTTTCTTT
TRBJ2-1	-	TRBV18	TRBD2	CASSPPLRGEWQFF	TGTGCCAGCTCACCACCGTTGCGGGGGGAATGGCAGTTCTTC
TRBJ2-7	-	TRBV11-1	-	CASSSGDEQYF	TGTGCCAGCAGTTCTGGGGACGAGCAGTACTTC
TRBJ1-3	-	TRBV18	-	CASSPPVQGTGNTIYF	TGTGCCAGCTCACCACCGGTTCAGGGGACTGGAAACACCATATATTTT
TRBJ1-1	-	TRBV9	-	CASSVFEGRDTEAFF	TGTGCCAGCAGCGTATTTGAAGGGAGAGACACTGAAGCTTTCTTT
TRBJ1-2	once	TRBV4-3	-	CASSQETGPHYGYTF	TGCGCCAGCAGCCAAGAAACAGGGCCTCACTATGGCTACACCTTC
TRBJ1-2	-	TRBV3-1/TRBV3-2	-	CASSQDGGYTF	TGTGCCAGCAGCCAAGATGGGGGCTACACCTTC
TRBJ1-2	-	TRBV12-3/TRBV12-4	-	CASSTGGGFGYTF	TGTGCCAGCAGCACCGGGGGGGGTTTTGGCTACACCTTC
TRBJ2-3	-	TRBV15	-	CATSTGGRGSTDTQYF	TGTGCCACCAGTACCGGGGGGCGGGGCAGCACAGATACGCAGTATTTT
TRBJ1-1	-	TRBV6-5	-	CASSYHGNTEAFF	TGTGCCAGCAGTTACCATGGGAACACTGAAGCTTTCTTT
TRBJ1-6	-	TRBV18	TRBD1	CASSSTGGVRFSPLHF	TGTGCCAGCTCATCTACAGGGGGCGTCAGATTTTCACCCCTCCACTTT
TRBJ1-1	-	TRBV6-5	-	CASSLMRVYTEAFF	TGTGCCAGCAGCCTAATGAGGGTATACACTGAAGCTTTCTTT
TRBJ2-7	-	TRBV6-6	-	CASSYSSPEQYF	TGTGCCAGCAGTTACTCGAGCCCCGAGCAGTACTTC
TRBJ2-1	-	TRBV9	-	CASSPYGLDYNEQFF	TGTGCCAGCAGCCCTTACGGACTGGACTACAATGAGCAGTTCTTC
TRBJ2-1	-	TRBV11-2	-	CASSLGGGLSYNEQFF	TGTGCCAGCAGCTTGGGCGGGGGCCTCTCCTACAATGAGCAGTTCTTC
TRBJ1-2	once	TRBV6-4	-	CASSLGSYGYTF	TGTGCCAGCAGTCTGGGGAGCTATGGCTACACCTTC
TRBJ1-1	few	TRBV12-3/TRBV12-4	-	CASSLPGGGKAFF	TGTGCCAGCAGCCTCCCGGGGGGAGGAAAAGCTTTCTTT
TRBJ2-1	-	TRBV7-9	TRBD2	CASSSWGAGGDNEQFF	TGTGCCAGCAGCTCCTGGGGAGCGGGAGGGGACAATGAGCAGTTCTTC
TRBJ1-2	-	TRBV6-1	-	CASGGQIYGYTF	TGTGCCAGCGGAGGGCAGATCTATGGCTACACCTTC
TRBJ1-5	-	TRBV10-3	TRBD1	CAIRGTESNQPQHF	TGTGCCATCAGGGGGACAGAGAGCAATCAGCCCCAGCATTTT
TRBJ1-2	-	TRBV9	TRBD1	CASSVATAGTGGGYTF	TGTGCCAGCAGCGTAGCTACAGCGGGGACAGGGGGTGGCTACACCTTC
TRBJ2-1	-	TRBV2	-	CASSKPLTNEQFF	TGTGCCAGCAGTAAACCTTTAACCAATGAGCAGTTCTTC